This T cell receptor beta chain appears in the sequencing data of a study of graft-versus-host responses after intestinal transplantation. Whole-study findings and limits: Early declines in HvG clones that occurred post-transplant were associated with peak circulating GvH clone levels. The recipient marrow held GvH clones, and some of them showed up first in ileum or blood.

With 0 bases clipped from V and 0 bases from J, the junction kept 18 bases outside the gene matches. Germline-derived CDR1 and CDR2 are LGHNT and FRNRAP. The CDR3 spans 22 residues. Repertoires were generated with immunoSEQ multiplex PCR, while TCRdb's copy carries only in-frame clones and drops some. The table records about 96,000 clones, approximately 90% of them present only once. A remark on this clone: The antigen remains undetermined.

The chain uses TRBV12-5 and TRBJ1-4, with 8 bases that match TRBD1. The clonotype originates from a human donor who received an intestinal transplant. The sample was unstimulated CD4+ T cells sorted from spleen or lymph node cells, taken before intestinal transplant. The CDR3 DNA reads as TGTGCTAGTGGTTTGGTACCAAAAGGACAGGGCCCGATTGGGGCAACTAATGAAAAACTGTTTTTT. The encoded protein is CASGLVPKGQGPIGATNEKLFF.